This T cell receptor beta chain was sequenced in a study of T cells in Graves' hyperthyroidism and ophthalmopathy. The CDR3 loop spans 14 amino acids. V dropped 4 bases and J dropped 13 bases, with 19 bases sitting between them. It was 8.5 to 10 ml of fresh peripheral blood that supplied the PBMCs. Regions amplified from RNA transcripts were the TCR beta CDR3 regions. The primer set for the first-round RT-PCR of the TCR CDR3 was HTBI. TCRdb recomputed calls from the multiplex PCR reads with MiXCR, one row per CDR3 protein. This sample carries fewer than 300,000 distinct CDR3 sequences, about 25% of them seen once, and the ten largest clones take approximately 30%.

Sequenced material: blood. The chain uses TRBV12-3 or TRBV12-4 and TRBJ2-2, with D perhaps TRBD2 (5 bases). The clonotype comes from a man aged 35 to 55 with Graves' hyperthyroidism that later progressed to Graves' ophthalmopathy. CDR3 residues: CASSSNTNTAGLFF. The DNA for the CDR3 is TGTGCCAGCAGTTCAAACACGAACACCGCGGGGCTGTTTTTT.